This entry features one TCR beta chain sequence. Its specificity is not known. Germline V lookup: CDR1 SNHLY, CDR2 FYNNEI. There are 15 residues in the CDR3. V lost 5 bases and J lost 6, with 20 bases in between. The sample belongs to a study of T cells in localized non-small cell lung cancer. Clones were read by immunoSEQ multiplex PCR, and TCRdb kept only the in-frame ones, dropping some. Of roughly 84,000 clones in the sample, roughly 91% are singletons; the top ten hold 20% to 25%. Study conclusions and caveats: Maximal T cell clonality occurred in uninvolved adjacent lung, with tumor ranking below it.

The sequencing used peripheral blood, collected before any cancer treatment. The origin of this receptor is a woman aged 40 to 75 with stage I squamous cell lung carcinoma. The rearrangement uses TRBV2 and TRBJ2-7; D may be TRBD2 (7 bases). Here the CDR3 DNA reads TGTGCCAGCAGTCGGGGGGCGGCTCGAGACGGCGAGCAGTACTTC. As protein: CASSRGAARDGEQYF.